This paragraph covers one T cell receptor beta chain sequence. Its antigen remains unknown. This entry belongs to a study of shared clonotypes between healthy human individuals. Study-level results: Non-shared clonotypes had lower generation probabilities than those shared by all four donors. Investigators collected only blood, and repertoires in tissues likely differ.

Clones were read by immunoSEQ multiplex PCR, and TCRdb kept only the in-frame ones, dropping some. The sample shows approximately 2,300,000 clones, under 95% of them seen only once. Trimming removed 0 bases from V and 11 bases from J; junction bases left unmatched: 4. The germline gives CDR1 SGHDT, CDR2 YYEEEE. The CDR3 has 13 amino acids. The chain is built from TRBV5-6 and TRBJ1-4, with 7 bases matching TRBD1. The sample taken for sequencing was naive CD4+ T cells from PBMCs. The subset here: CD45RA+ positively selected. This sequence was found in a man between 18 and 35 years old in good health. Some clones in this sample may be carry-over from other donors' samples. The CDR3 nucleotides read TGTGCCAGCAGCTTGGGCGGCAGGGGGAAACTGTTTTTT. This gives the protein CASSLGGRGKLFF.